These T cell receptor beta chains were read from a single sample in a study of cytomegalovirus exposure and HLA in healthy donors. Using immunoSEQ multiplex PCR, the repertoire was profiled, and TCRdb retains in-frame clones only, with some absent. The sample comprises approximately 90,000 clones, approximately 81% of which are singletons, and 6.5% to 8.5% rests with the top ten. The material sequenced was PBMCs. The source of these receptors is a man aged 40-49 years in good health and CMV-seropositive. Each CDR3 is given with its conserved first and last residue.

J | V | CDR3
TRBJ1-1 | TRBV5-8 | CASRMAPGGAFF
TRBJ2-2 | TRBV29-1 | CSVDYTGELFF
TRBJ1-2 | TRBV12-5 | CASARDRGVDGYTF
TRBJ2-1 | TRBV9 | CASSVVPVGRGLRNEQFF
TRBJ2-2 | TRBV7-3 | CASSLSAGARTGELFF
TRBJ2-3 | TRBV5-1 | CASRSTSTDTQYF
TRBJ1-5 | TRBV9 | CASSVDPTLDQPQHF
TRBJ2-3 | TRBV5-6 | CASSFYSSTDTQYF
TRBJ2-3 | TRBV9 | CASSVGLGDTQYF
TRBJ1-6 | TRBV5-1 | CASSFTDRGENSPLHF
TRBJ2-3 | TRBV29-1 | CSVESLASGTDTQYF
TRBJ1-2 | TRBV5-1 | CASSLGTGYGYTF
NA | TRBV7-6 | CASAPGGEYEQYF
TRBJ1-1 | TRBV7-6 | CASSSTGKNTEAFF
TRBJ1-6 | TRBV28 | CASRQVDNSPLHF
TRBJ1-5 | TRBV18 | CASSPPGRDQPQHF
TRBJ1-5 | TRBV15 | CATSRNPSGGGGQPQHF
TRBJ1-5 | TRBV19 | CASSRTGGNQPQHF
TRBJ1-5 | TRBV4-2 | CASSQEGGAPRLPQHF
TRBJ2-1 | TRBV7-3 | CASSSRRGSYNEQFF
TRBJ1-2 | TRBV19 | CASIGTVGGYTF
TRBJ1-2 | TRBV19 | CASSGQGAWGYTF